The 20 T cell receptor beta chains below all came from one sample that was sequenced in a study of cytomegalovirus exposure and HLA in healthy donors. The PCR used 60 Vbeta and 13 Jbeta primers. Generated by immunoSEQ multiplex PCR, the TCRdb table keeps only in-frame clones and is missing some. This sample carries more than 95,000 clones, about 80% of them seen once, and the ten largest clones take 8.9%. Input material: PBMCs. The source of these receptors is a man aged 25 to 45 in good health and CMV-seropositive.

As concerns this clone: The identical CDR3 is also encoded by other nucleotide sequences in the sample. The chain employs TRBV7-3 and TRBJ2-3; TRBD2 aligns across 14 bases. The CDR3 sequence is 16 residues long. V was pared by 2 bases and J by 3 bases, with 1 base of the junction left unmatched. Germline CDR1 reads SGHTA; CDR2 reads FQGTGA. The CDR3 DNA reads TGTGCCAGCAGCTTAGGACTAGCGGGGGGAACAGATACGCAGTATTTT. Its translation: CASSLGLAGGTDTQYF. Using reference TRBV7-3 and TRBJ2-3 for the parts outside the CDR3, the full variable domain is GAGVSQTPSNKVTEKGKYVELRCDPISGHTALYWYRQSLGQGPEFLIYFQGTGAADDSGLPNDRFFAVRPEGSVSTLKIQRTERGDSAVYLCASSLGLAGGTDTQYFGPGTRLTVL.

CDR3 DNA sequence: TGTGCCAGCAGTTACCCCCGCGGGGGGACCTACAATGAGCAGTTCTTC. Translated: CASSYPRGGTYNEQFF. The chain carries TRBV6-6 and TRBJ2-1; TRBD2 matches 8 bases. The germline gives CDR1 MNHNY, CDR2 SVGAGI (reference sequence). J gave up 2 bases and V 2 bases, and 5 bases lay outside the gene matches. The CDR3 is 16 amino acids.

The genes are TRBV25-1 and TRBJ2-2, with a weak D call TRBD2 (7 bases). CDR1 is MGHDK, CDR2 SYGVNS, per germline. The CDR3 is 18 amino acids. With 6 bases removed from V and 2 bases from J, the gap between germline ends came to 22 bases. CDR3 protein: CASSKMRGRTANTGELFF. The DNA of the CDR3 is TGTGCCAGCAGCAAAATGCGGGGGAGGACAGCAAACACCGGGGAGCTGTTTTTT.

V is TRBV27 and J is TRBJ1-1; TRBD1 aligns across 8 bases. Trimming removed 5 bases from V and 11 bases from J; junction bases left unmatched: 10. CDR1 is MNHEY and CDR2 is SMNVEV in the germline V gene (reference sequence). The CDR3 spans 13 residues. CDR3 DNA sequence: TGTGCCAGCAGTCCCGGACAGGGAGGGGAGGCTTTCTTT. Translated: CASSPGQGGEAFF.

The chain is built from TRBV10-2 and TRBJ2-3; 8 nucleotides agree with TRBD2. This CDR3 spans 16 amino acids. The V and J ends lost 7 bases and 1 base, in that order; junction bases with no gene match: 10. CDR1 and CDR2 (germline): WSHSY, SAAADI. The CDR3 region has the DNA TGCGCCAGCACTCACAGCGGGGGTGGGGGCACAGATACGCAGTATTTT. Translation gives CASTHSGGGGTDTQYF.

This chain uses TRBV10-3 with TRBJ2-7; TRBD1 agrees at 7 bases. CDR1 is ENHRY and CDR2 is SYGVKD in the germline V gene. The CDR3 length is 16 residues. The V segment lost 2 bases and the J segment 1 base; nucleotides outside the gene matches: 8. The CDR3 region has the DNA TGTGCCATCAGTGAGCACTCCGGGACAGTATCCTACGAGCAGTACTTC. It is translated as CAISEHSGTVSYEQYF.

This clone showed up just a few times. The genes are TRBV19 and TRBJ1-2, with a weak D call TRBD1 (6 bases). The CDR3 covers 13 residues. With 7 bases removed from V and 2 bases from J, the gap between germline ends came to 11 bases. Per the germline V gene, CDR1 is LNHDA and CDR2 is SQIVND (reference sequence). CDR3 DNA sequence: TGTGCCAGTAAGGACAGCCCCAACTATGGCTACACCTTC. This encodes CASKDSPNYGYTF.

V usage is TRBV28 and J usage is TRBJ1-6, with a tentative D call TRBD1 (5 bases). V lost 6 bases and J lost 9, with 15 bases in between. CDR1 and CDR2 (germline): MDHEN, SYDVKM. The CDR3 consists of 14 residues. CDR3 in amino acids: CASRQQVSSSPLHF. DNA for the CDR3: TGTGCCAGCAGACAACAGGTTTCTAGTTCACCCCTCCACTTT.

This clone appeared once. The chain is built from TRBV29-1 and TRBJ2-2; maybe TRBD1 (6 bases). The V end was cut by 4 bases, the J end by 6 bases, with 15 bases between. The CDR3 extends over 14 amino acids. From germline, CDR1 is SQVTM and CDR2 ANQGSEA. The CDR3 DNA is TGCAGCGTTGCGGAACAGGGACGTCCCGGGGAGCTGTTTTTT. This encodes CSVAEQGRPGELFF.

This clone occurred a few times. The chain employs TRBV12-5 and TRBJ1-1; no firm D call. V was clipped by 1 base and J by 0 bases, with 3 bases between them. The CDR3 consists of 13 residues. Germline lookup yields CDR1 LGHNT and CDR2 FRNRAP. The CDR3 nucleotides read TGTGCTAGTGGTTTGGCTATGAACACTGAAGCTTTCTTT. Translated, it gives CASGLAMNTEAFF.

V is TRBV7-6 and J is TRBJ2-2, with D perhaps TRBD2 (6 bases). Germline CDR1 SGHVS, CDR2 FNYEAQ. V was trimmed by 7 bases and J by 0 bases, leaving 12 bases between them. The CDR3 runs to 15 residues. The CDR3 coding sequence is TGTGCCAGCACGAGGCTAGCGACGAACACCGGGGAGCTGTTTTTT. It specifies CASTRLATNTGELFF.

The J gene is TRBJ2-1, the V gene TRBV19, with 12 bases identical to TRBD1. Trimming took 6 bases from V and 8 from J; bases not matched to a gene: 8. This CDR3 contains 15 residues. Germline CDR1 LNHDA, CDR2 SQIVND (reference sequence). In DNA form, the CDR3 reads TGTGCCAGTAGAAAGGAGGGACAGGGGGCTCATGAGCAGTTCTTC. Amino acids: CASRKEGQGAHEQFF.

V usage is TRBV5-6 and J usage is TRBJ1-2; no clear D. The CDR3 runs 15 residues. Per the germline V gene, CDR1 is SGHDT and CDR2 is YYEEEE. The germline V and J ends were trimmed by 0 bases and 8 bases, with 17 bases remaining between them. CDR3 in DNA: TGTGCCAGCAGCTTGGGACACCAACGGGGTCGGGGCTACACCTTC. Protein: CASSLGHQRGRGYTF.

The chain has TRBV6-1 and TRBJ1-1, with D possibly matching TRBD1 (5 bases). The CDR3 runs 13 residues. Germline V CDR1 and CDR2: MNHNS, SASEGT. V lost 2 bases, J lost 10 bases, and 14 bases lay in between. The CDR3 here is CASSESQGLGAFF. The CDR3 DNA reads TGTGCCAGCAGTGAATCGCAGGGTTTAGGAGCTTTCTTT.

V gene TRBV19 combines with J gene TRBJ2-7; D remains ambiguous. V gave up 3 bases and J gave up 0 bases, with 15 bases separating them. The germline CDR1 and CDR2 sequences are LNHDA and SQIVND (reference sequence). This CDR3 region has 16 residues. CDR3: CASSMKRSGGSYEQYF. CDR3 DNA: TGTGCCAGTAGTATGAAAAGGTCTGGCGGCTCCTACGAGCAGTACTTC.

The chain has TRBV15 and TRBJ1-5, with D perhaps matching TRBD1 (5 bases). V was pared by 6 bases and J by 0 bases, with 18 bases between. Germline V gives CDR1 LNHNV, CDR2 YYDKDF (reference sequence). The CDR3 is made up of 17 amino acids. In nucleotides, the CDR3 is TGTGCCACCAGACCTACCGACAGATATTATAGCAATCAGCCCCAGCATTTT. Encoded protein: CATRPTDRYYSNQPQHF.

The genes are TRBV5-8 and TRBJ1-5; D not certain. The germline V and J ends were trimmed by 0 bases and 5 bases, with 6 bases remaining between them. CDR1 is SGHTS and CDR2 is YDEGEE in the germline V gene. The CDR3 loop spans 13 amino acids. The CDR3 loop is CASSLGTHQPQHF. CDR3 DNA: TGTGCCAGCAGCTTGGGCACACATCAGCCCCAGCATTTT.

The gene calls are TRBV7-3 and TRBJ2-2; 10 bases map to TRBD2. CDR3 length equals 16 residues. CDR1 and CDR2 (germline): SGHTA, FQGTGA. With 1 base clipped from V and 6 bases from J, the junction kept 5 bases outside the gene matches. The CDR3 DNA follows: TGTGCCAGCAGCTTAAACCCAGCGGGGGGGGCCGGGGAGCTGTTTTTT. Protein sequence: CASSLNPAGGAGELFF.

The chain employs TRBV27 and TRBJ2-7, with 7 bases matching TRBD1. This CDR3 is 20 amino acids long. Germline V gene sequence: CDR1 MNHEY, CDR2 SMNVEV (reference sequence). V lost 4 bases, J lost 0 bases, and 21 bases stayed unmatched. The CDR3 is CASSSLSLISTGLISYEQYF. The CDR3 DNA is TGTGCCAGCAGTTCACTTTCCCTAATTTCGACAGGGCTCATCTCCTACGAGCAGTACTTC.

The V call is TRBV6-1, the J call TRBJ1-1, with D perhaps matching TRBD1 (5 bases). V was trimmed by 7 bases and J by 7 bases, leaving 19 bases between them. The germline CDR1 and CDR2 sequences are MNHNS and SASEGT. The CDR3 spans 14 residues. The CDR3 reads CASTPQSGGFEAFF. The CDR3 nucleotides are TGTGCCAGCACTCCTCAGAGCGGGGGTTTTGAAGCTTTCTTT.